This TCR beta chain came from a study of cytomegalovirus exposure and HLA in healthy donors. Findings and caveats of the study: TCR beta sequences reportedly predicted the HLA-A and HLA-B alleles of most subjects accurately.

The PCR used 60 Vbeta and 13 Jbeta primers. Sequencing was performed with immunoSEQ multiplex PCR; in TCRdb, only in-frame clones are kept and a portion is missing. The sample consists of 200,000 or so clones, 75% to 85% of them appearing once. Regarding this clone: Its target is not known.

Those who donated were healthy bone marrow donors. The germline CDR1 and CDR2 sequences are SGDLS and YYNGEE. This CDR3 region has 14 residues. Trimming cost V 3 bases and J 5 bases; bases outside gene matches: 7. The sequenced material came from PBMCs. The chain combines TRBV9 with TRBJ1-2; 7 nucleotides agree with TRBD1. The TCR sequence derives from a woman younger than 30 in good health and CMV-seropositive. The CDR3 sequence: CASSAQGGAYGYTF. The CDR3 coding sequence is TGTGCCAGCAGCGCACAAGGGGGCGCTTATGGCTACACCTTC.